Listed below are T cell receptor beta chains from one sample, sequenced in a study of T cells in Graves' hyperthyroidism and ophthalmopathy. Via MiXCR, TCRdb re-called the multiplex PCR reads, giving one row per CDR3 protein. The sample lists about 380,000 distinct CDR3 sequences; about 18% were seen once. Sequencing was carried out using blood. The receptors were sampled from a man younger than 35 with Graves' ophthalmopathy. The CDR3 runs from the conserved cysteine through the conserved F or W. The D gene is left open where the match is weak. For some rows the clone size is stated as once, few or many, or as a class when expanded; others skip it.

many	TRBD1	TRBV11-2	TRBJ2-7	TGTGCCAGCAGCCCCCGGGACAGGGCCAACGAGCAGTACTTC	CASSPRDRANEQYF
NA	TRBD1	TRBV2	TRBJ1-1	TGTGCCAGCAGTACAGGACAGGGGGTATCTGAAGCTTTCTTT	CASSTGQGVSEAFF
NA	NA	TRBV6-4	TRBJ2-5	TGTGCCAGCAGTGAAGCGTCGGGGGGCTGGGAGACCCAGTACTTC	CASSEASGGWETQYF
many	NA	TRBV2	TRBJ1-5	TGTGCCAGCAGGCGGGACACCTACGTGGGGGAGCCCCAGCATTTT	CASRRDTYVGEPQHF
many	NA	TRBV18	TRBJ1-1	TGTGCCAGCTCAGTGGGGGCGCGGACTGAAGCTTTCTTT	CASSVGARTEAFF
NA	TRBD2	TRBV5-1	TRBJ2-3	TGCGCCAGCAGCTTGGATAGCGGGGGGACCGATACGCAGTATTTT	CASSLDSGGTDTQYF
NA	NA	TRBV7-9	TRBJ1-6	TGTGCCAGCAGCCCAAGGGGGGGCTCCTATAATTCACCCCTCCACTTT	CASSPRGGSYNSPLHF
few	NA	TRBV9	TRBJ2-5	TGTGCCAGCAGCGTAGGAGAGGGGGACCAAGAGACCCAGTACTTC	CASSVGEGDQETQYF
NA	NA	TRBV7-3	TRBJ2-1	TGTGCCAGCAGCTTAACGGAGGGTGAGCAGTTCTTC	CASSLTEGEQFF
NA	TRBD1	TRBV11-1	TRBJ2-7	TGTGCCAGCAGCTTACGAAGGGGTTCGACAGGGATCTACGAGCAGTACTTC	CASSLRRGSTGIYEQYF
few	TRBD1	TRBV10-3	TRBJ1-5	TGTGCCATCGGGGACAGGGGCGGGGAGCCCCAGCATTTT	CAIGDRGGEPQHF
NA	NA	TRBV20-1	TRBJ1-3	TGCAGTGCTAGATTTACGGGCTCTGGAAACACCATATATTTT	CSARFTGSGNTIYF
many	NA	TRBV15	TRBJ1-1	TGTGCCACCAGCAGAGATTCAGTCATGAACACTGAAGCTTTCTTT	CATSRDSVMNTEAFF
many	NA	TRBV12-3/TRBV12-4	TRBJ1-3	TGTGCCAGCAGTCACCCAAGCTCTGGAAACACCATATATTTT	CASSHPSSGNTIYF
NA	TRBD2	TRBV2	TRBJ2-5	TGTGCCAGCGGTAGCGGGGTACAAGAGACCCAGTACTTC	CASGSGVQETQYF
few	NA	TRBV20-1	TRBJ1-1	TGCAGTGCTAGTCAGTCATTCAACACTGAAGCTTTCTTT	CSASQSFNTEAFF
few	NA	TRBV29-1	TRBJ2-1	TGCAGCGTTGGCCGGCCCGAGCAGTTCTTC	CSVGRPEQFF
few	TRBD1	TRBV6-1	TRBJ1-1	TGTGCCAGCAGGGACAGGAGGAACACTGAAGCTTTCTTT	CASRDRRNTEAFF
many	NA	TRBV28	TRBJ1-2	TGTGCCAGCAGTCAGGCAGCGGAGTACTATGGCTACACCTTC	CASSQAAEYYGYTF
few	TRBD1	TRBV6-1	TRBJ1-2	TGTGCCAGCAGTGTTCATACAGGGGGCTCTGGCTACACCTTC	CASSVHTGGSGYTF
NA	TRBD2	TRBV7-3	TRBJ2-5	TGTGCCAGCAGCGAAACCGGGACTAGCGGGGGGGTACTTCAAGAGACCCAGTACTTC	CASSETGTSGGVLQETQYF
NA	NA	TRBV5-6	TRBJ2-2	TGTGCCAGCAGCGGAGGGTTTGAGGCCGGGGAGCTGTTTTTT	CASSGGFEAGELFF
NA	NA	TRBV6-2/TRBV6-3	TRBJ2-7	TGTGCCAGCAGTTACCCTACCTACGAGCAGTACTTC	CASSYPTYEQYF
many	NA	TRBV20-1	TRBJ1-1	TGCAGTGAAGGTAACGGACACGCTAACACTGAAGCTTTCTTT	CSEGNGHANTEAFF
few	TRBD2	TRBV7-6	TRBJ2-1	TGTGCCAGCAGCTTAGCAGCTAGCGGGGGGCGGGGTGAGCAGTTCTTC	CASSLAASGGRGEQFF
NA	NA	TRBV28	TRBJ1-5	TGTGCCAGCAGTTTACGGGGGGCAAGTCAGCCCCAGCATTTT	CASSLRGASQPQHF
many	NA	TRBV5-1	TRBJ2-3	TGCGCCAGCAGCTTGGGAGGGGATGTAGATACGCAGTATTTT	CASSLGGDVDTQYF
NA	TRBD1	TRBV6-1	TRBJ1-3	TGTGCCAGCAAACAGGGGTATTCTGGAAACGCCATATATTTT	CASKQGYSGNAIYF
few	NA	TRBV6-5	TRBJ2-5	TGTGCCAGCAGTTACTCGGTGGAGACCCAGTACTTC	CASSYSVETQYF
NA	NA	TRBV9	TRBJ2-3	TGTGCCAGCAGCGTAGAGGACCAGTTTTTTTTGAGCACAGATACGCAGTATTTT	CASSVEDQFFLSTDTQYF
NA	NA	TRBV9	TRBJ2-1	TGTGCCAGCAGCGTATCGGTCGTTAATTACAATGAGCAGTTCTTC	CASSVSVVNYNEQFF
many	NA	TRBV11-2	TRBJ2-1	TGTGCCAGCAGCGGTATTAGGGGATACAATGAGCAGTTCTTC	CASSGIRGYNEQFF
NA	NA	TRBV11-3	TRBJ1-1	TGTGCCAGCAGCCCCGGCGCGGGGGACACTGAAGCTTTCTTT	CASSPGAGDTEAFF
NA	NA	TRBV5-1	TRBJ2-5	TGCGCCAGCAGCTTGGCCTCCCCCGGGGCAGAGACCCAGTACTTC	CASSLASPGAETQYF
many	NA	TRBV24-1	TRBJ2-2	TGTGCCACCAGTGACCGTCGGGCGGGACAAAGGAACACCGGGGAGCTGTTTTTT	CATSDRRAGQRNTGELFF
NA	NA	TRBV5-4	TRBJ2-5	TGTGCCAGCAGCTTGGGACTATACCTAAATCCGCCAGAGACCCAGTACTTC	CASSLGLYLNPPETQYF
few	NA	TRBV9	TRBJ2-7	TGTGCCAGCAGCGCCCACAGCTCCGAGGGTGCCTACGAGCAGTACTTC	CASSAHSSEGAYEQYF
NA	TRBD2	TRBV2	TRBJ2-3	TGTGCCAGCAAGTCTAGCGGGGGAACCACAGATACGCAGTATTTT	CASKSSGGTTDTQYF
many	TRBD2	TRBV7-9	TRBJ2-3	TGTGCCAGCAGCTTACCCAGACTAGCGGGGGGCCGCACAGATACGCAGTATTTT	CASSLPRLAGGRTDTQYF
few	NA	TRBV9	TRBJ2-1	TGTGCCAGCAGCTTCCGAGTGGGGGAGGATGAGCAGTTCTTC	CASSFRVGEDEQFF